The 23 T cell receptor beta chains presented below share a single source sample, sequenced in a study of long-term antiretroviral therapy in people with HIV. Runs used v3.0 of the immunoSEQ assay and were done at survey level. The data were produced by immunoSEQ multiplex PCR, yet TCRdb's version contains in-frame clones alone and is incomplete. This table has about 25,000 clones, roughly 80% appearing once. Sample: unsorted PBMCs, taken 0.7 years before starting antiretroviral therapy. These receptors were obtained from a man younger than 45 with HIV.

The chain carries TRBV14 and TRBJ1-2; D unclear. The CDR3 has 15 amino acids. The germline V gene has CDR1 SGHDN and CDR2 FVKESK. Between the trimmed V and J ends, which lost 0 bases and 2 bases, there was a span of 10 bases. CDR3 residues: CASSQDEGRNYGYTF. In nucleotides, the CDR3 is TGTGCCAGCAGCCAAGATGAGGGCCGGAACTATGGCTACACCTTC.

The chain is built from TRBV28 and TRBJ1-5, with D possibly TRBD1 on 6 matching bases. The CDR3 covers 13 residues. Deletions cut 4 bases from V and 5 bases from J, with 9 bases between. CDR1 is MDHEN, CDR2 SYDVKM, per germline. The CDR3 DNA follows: TGTGCCAGCAGTTCCAGGGGCTATCAGCCCCAGCATTTT. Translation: CASSSRGYQPQHF. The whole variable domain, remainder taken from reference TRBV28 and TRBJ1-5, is DVKVTQSSRYLVKRTGEKVFLECVQDMDHENMFWYRQDPGLGLRLIYFSYDVKMKEKGDIPEGYSVSREKKERFSLILESASTNQTSMYLCASSSRGYQPQHFGDGTRLSIL.

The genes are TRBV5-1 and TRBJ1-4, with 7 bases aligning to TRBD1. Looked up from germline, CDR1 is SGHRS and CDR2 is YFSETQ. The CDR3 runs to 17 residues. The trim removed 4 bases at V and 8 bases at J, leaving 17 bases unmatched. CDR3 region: CASSPTSTGIGGEKLFF. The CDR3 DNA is TGCGCCAGCAGCCCGACCTCGACAGGGATTGGGGGGGAAAAACTGTTTTTT. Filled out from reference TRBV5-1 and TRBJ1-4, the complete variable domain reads KAGVTQTPRYLIKTRGQQVTLSCSPISGHRSVSWYQQTPGQGLQFLFEYFSETQRNKGNFPGRFSGRQFSNSRSEMNVSTLELGDSALYLCASSPTSTGIGGEKLFFGSGTQLSVL.

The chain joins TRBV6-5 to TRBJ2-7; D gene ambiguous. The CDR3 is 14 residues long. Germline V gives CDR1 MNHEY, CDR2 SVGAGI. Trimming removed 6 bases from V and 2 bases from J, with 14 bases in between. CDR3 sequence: CASSPWTDAYEQYF. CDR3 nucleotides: TGTGCCAGCAGCCCGTGGACGGATGCCTACGAGCAGTACTTC.

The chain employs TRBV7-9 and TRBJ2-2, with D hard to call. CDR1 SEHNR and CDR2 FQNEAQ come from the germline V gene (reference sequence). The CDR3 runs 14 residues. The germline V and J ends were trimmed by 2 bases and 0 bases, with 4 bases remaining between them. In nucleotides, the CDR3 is TGTGCCAGCAGCTTACGCTCGAACACCGGGGAGCTGTTTTTT. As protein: CASSLRSNTGELFF.

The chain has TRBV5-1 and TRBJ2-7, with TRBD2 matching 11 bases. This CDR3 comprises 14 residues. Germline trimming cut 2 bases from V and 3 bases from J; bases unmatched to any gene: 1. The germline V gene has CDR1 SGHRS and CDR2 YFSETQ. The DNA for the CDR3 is TGCGCCAGCAGCTTTAGCGGGAGGGACTACGAGCAGTACTTC. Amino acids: CASSFSGRDYEQYF.

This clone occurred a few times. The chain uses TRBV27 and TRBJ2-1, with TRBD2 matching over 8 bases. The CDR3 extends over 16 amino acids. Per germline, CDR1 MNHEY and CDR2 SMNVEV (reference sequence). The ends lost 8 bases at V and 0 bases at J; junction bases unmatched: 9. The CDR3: CASGGAGAVSYNEQFF. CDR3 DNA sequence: TGTGCCAGCGGGGGAGCGGGAGCCGTCTCCTACAATGAGCAGTTCTTC.

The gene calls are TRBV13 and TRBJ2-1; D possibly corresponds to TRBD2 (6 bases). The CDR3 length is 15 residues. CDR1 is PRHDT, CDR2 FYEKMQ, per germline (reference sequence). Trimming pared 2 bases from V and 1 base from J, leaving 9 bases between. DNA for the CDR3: TGTGCCAGCAGCTTACGCGGGATATCCTACAATGAGCAGTTCTTC. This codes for CASSLRGISYNEQFF.

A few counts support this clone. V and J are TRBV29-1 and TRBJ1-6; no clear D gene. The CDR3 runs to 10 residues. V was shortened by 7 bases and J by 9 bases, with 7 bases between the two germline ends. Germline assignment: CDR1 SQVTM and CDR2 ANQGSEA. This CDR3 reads CSAHSSPLHF. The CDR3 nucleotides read TGCAGCGCCCATTCTTCACCCCTCCACTTT.

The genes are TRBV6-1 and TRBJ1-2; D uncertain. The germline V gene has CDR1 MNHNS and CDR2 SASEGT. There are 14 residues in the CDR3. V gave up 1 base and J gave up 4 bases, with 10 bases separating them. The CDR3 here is CASSEGREGYGYTF. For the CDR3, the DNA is TGTGCCAGCAGTGAAGGGAGGGAAGGCTATGGCTACACCTTC.

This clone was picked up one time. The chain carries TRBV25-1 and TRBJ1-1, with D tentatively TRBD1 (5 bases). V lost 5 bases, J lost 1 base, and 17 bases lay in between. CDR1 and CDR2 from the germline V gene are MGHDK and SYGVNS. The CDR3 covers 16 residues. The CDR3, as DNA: TGTGCCAGCAGTCCCGGGGCCCCGCTTTCGAACACTGAAGCTTTCTTT. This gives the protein CASSPGAPLSNTEAFF.

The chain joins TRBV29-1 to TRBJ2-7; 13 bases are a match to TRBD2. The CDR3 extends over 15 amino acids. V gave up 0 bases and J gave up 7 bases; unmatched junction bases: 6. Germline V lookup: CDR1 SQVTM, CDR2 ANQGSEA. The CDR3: CSVEDPGLAGWEQYF. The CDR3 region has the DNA TGCAGCGTTGAAGACCCGGGACTAGCGGGATGGGAGCAGTACTTC.

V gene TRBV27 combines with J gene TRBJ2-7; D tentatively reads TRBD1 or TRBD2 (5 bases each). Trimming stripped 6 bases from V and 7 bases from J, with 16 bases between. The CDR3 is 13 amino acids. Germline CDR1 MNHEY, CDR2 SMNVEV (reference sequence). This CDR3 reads CASSWDRGGEQYF. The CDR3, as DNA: TGTGCCAGCAGCTGGGACCGGGGTGGGGAGCAGTACTTC.

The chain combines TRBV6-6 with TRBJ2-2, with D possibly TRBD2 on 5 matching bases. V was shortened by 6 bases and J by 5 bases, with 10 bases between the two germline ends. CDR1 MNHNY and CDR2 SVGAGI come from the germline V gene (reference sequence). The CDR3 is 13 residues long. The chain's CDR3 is CASRTGMTGELFF. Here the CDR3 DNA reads TGTGCCAGCAGAACGGGGATGACCGGGGAGCTGTTTTTT.

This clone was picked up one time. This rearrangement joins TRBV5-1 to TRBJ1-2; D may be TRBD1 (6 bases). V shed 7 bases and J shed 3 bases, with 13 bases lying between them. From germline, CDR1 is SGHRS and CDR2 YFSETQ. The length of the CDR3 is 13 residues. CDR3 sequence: CASASGHDYGYTF. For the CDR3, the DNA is TGCGCCAGCGCATCGGGACACGACTATGGCTACACCTTC.

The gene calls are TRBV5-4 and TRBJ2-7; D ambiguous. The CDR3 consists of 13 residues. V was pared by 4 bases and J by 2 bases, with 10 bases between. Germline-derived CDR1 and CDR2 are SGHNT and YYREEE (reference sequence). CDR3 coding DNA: TGTGCCAGCAGCCCATGGAACGCCTACGAGCAGTACTTC. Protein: CASSPWNAYEQYF.

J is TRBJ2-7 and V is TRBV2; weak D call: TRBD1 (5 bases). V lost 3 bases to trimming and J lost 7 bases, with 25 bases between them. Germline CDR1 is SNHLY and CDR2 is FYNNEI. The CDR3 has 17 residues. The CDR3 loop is CASSDSPPTEALWEQYF. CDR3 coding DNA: TGTGCCAGCAGTGACAGCCCCCCGACAGAGGCTCTGTGGGAGCAGTACTTC.

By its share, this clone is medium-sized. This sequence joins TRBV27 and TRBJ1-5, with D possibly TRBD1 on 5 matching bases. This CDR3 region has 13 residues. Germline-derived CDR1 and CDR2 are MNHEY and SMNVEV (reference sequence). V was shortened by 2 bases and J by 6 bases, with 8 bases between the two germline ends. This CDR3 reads CASSLQGGQPQHF. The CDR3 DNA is TGTGCCAGCAGTTTACAGGGAGGTCAGCCCCAGCATTTT.

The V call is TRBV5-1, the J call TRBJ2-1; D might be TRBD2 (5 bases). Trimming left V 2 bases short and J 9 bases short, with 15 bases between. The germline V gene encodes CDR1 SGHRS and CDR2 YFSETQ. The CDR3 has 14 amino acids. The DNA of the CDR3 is TGCGCCAGCAGCTTACCTTCCCCGGGAACTGAGCAGTTCTTC. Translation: CASSLPSPGTEQFF.

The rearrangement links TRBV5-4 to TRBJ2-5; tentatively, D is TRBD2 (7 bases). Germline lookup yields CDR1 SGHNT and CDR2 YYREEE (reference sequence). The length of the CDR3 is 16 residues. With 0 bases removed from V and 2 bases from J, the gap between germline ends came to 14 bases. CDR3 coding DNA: TGTGCCAGCAGCTTGGGGGGGGGCGCGCCTCAAGAGACCCAGTACTTC. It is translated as CASSLGGGAPQETQYF.

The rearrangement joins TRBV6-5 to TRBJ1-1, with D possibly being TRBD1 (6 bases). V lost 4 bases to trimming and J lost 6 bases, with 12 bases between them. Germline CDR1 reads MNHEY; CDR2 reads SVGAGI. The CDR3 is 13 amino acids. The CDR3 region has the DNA TGTGCCAGCAGTTTTGGGGGCGCTGCTGAAGCTTTCTTT. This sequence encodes CASSFGGAAEAFF.

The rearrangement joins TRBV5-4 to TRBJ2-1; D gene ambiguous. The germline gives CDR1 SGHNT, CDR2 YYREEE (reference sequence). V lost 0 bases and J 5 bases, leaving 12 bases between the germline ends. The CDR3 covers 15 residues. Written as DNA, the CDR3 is TGTGCCAGCAGCTTGGGGGGTGACAATCACAATGAGCAGTTCTTC. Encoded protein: CASSLGGDNHNEQFF.

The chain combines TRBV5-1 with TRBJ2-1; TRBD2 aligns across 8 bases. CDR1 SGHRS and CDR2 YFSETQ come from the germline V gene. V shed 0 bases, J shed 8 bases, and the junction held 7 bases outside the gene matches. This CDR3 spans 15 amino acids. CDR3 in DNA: TGCGCCAGCAGCTTGGGAATAGCGGGGTGGGATGAGCAGTTCTTC. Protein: CASSLGIAGWDEQFF.